The entry that follows covers one T cell receptor (beta chain) sequence. No antigen is known for it. This entry comes from a study of T cell responses to AZD1222 COVID-19 vaccine. Assay: immunoSEQ multiplex PCR; the TCRdb copy retains only in-frame clones and omits some. The sample includes roughly 90,000 clones, around 90% of them seen just once. Whole-study results and caveats: Spike-specific TCR breadth rose after two AZD1222 doses, and depth rose as well. As reported, nearly half of all spike-specific TCRs target variant regions that are unmutated. Spike as a whole was targeted by vaccine-associated CD4 TCRs, dominant at 160-218 and 743-854.

After removal of 7 bases from V and 5 bases from J, the junction contained 8 bases not matched to a gene. The CDR3 spans 15 residues. Per germline, CDR1 SQVTM and CDR2 ANQGSEA. This chain connects TRBV29-1 to TRBJ2-1, with 13 bases that match TRBD2. The receptor was derived from an adult who received the AZD1222 COVID-19 vaccine. The specimen was peripheral blood, collected 28 days after the second AZD1222 dose. The CDR3 nucleotides are TGCAGCGAAAGACTAGCGGGGGGCCCAAACAATGAGCAGTTCTTC. It encodes CSERLAGGPNNEQFF.